One sample yielded the 27 T cell receptor beta chains listed below, sequenced in a study of T cells in Graves' hyperthyroidism and ophthalmopathy (dated by TCRdb to the late 2010s). Receptors were amplified or captured by multiplex PCR. Reads for this sample came from an Illumina HiSeq 2000. Amplification of TCR beta CDR3 regions was carried out from RNA transcripts. For the first round of RT-PCR on the TCR CDR3, the HTBI primer set was used together with the Qiagen OneStep RT-PCR kit. TCRdb applied fastp at Q25 and MiXCR to the public reads, then kept only in-frame beta chains. One record per CDR3 amino acid sequence lists the most common genes and DNA. Counted in this sample were around 300,000 distinct CDR3 sequences; less than 20% of them appeared once. The ten largest make up just under 40% of the sample. The sample taken for sequencing was blood. Receptors originate from a man aged 50 or older with Graves' ophthalmopathy.

The chain has TRBV13 and TRBJ2-5, with D hard to call. Germline V CDR1 and CDR2: PRHDT, FYEKMQ (reference sequence). Trimming pared 3 bases from V and 5 bases from J, leaving 13 bases between. The CDR3 loop spans 14 amino acids. CDR3 amino acids: CASSLRSFFETQYF. The CDR3 coding sequence is TGTGCCAGCAGCTTGAGGTCCTTCTTCGAGACCCAGTACTTC.

The chain has TRBV6-1 and TRBJ1-6; 7 nucleotides align to TRBD1. Germline loops: CDR1 MNHNS, CDR2 SASEGT. The CDR3 has 14 amino acids. Unmatched junction bases numbered 1, after V lost 3 bases and J lost 5 bases. The CDR3 loop is CASSDGQDNSPLHF. DNA for the CDR3: TGTGCCAGCAGTGACGGACAGGATAATTCACCCCTCCACTTT.

This clonotype was seen at least ten times. The chain employs TRBV7-2 and TRBJ2-2, with D maybe TRBD2 (5 bases). The CDR3 has 15 residues. The germline gives CDR1 SGHTA, CDR2 FQGNSA. The V end was cut by 5 bases, the J end by 4 bases, with 14 bases between. CDR3 in DNA: TGTGCCAGCAGCCCGCGGGCGGGTCTCACCGGGGAGCTGTTTTTT. Residues: CASSPRAGLTGELFF.

The J gene is TRBJ2-1, the V gene TRBV24-1, with 7 bases that match TRBD1. Germline V lookup: CDR1 KGHDR, CDR2 SFDVKD. The CDR3 consists of 14 residues. Trimming at V came to 4 bases and at J to 8 bases, leaving 7 bases not matched to a gene. The CDR3 DNA sequence: TGTGCCACCAGTGAGTGGACAGGATCCCATGAGCAGTTCTTC. Amino acid sequence: CATSEWTGSHEQFF.

This clonotype has a count of ten or more. The V call is TRBV12-3 or TRBV12-4, the J call TRBJ2-7; the match to TRBD2 covers 7 bases. V trimming: 2 bases; J trimming: 6 bases; junction bases outside the gene matches: 4. The CDR3 covers 13 residues. The chain's CDR3 is CASSLSVAGEQYF. The DNA of the CDR3 is TGTGCCAGCAGTTTAAGTGTAGCGGGCGAGCAGTACTTC.

The chain employs TRBV14 and TRBJ1-5; no clear D. Trimming pared 1 base from V and 5 bases from J, leaving 6 bases between. The CDR3 is 13 residues long. Germline V lookup: CDR1 SGHDN, CDR2 FVKESK. The CDR3, as DNA: TGTGCCAGCAGCCAAGGGGTCGATCAGCCCCAGCATTTT. The encoded protein is CASSQGVDQPQHF.

This chain links TRBV18 with TRBJ1-1; TRBD1 matches at 10 bases. The CDR3 consists of 16 residues. V lost 1 base and J lost 5; bases outside the gene matches: 7. From germline, CDR1 is KGHSH and CDR2 LQKENI. Written as DNA, the CDR3 is TGTGCCAGCTCACCACTCGGGACAGGGGAAGGGACTGAAGCTTTCTTT. This sequence encodes CASSPLGTGEGTEAFF.

This clonotype was found many times. The CDR3: CASSGGTQYF. Written as DNA, the CDR3 is TGTGCCAGCAGCGGGGGGACCCAGTACTTC. This chain uses TRBV11-2 with TRBJ2-5; D may match TRBD1 or TRBD2 (5 bases each). This CDR3 has 10 amino acids. The germline gives CDR1 SGHAT, CDR2 FQNNGV. Between the trimmed V and J ends, which lost 5 bases and 7 bases, there was a span of 5 bases.

This clonotype came up many times. V is TRBV7-8 and J is TRBJ2-1, with D unresolved. CDR1 and CDR2 from the germline V gene are SGHVS and FQNEAQ. The ends were cut back, 1 base at V and 5 bases at J, with 24 bases in the middle. The CDR3 extends over 19 amino acids. CDR3 coding DNA: TGTGCCAGCAGCTTAGTTGTTCCTATAGTGAGGTCTTTAGACAATGAGCAGTTCTTC. It is translated as CASSLVVPIVRSLDNEQFF.

This clonotype was detected only a few times. The J gene is TRBJ1-5, the V gene TRBV2; the D is unclear. V was pared by 5 bases and J by 8 bases, with 16 bases between. CDR1 SNHLY and CDR2 FYNNEI come from the germline V gene. The CDR3 consists of 14 residues. The CDR3 nucleotides are TGTGCCAGCAGTCCCGAGGGAAGGTCCAAGCCCCAGCATTTT. The encoded protein is CASSPEGRSKPQHF.

The sample holds many counts of this clonotype. The CDR3 DNA follows: TGTGCCAGCAGCCCCGGGACAGTCAATGAGCAGTTCTTC. It encodes CASSPGTVNEQFF. The rearrangement joins TRBV7-3 to TRBJ2-1, with 7 bases lining up with TRBD1. The CDR3 is 13 residues long. Germline V gene data show CDR1 as SGHTA and CDR2 as FQGTGA. V trimming: 5 bases; J trimming: 6 bases; junction bases outside the gene matches: 4.

The rearrangement links TRBV13 to TRBJ2-4; perhaps TRBD1 as D (6 bases). CDR3 size: 15 residues. Germline V gene sequence: CDR1 PRHDT, CDR2 FYEKMQ (reference sequence). Trimming stripped 4 bases from V and 4 bases from J, with 14 bases between. CDR3 DNA: TGTGCCAGCAGCTCGACCGGGACAAATAAAAACATTCAGTACTTC. Encoded protein: CASSSTGTNKNIQYF.

The sample holds many counts of this clonotype. This chain links TRBV7-3 with TRBJ2-1; 7 positions agree with TRBD2. This CDR3 spans 15 amino acids. The germline gives CDR1 SGHTA, CDR2 FQGTGA. V shed 7 bases, J shed 4 bases, and the junction held 10 bases outside the gene matches. This CDR3 reads CASTQTAGAYNEQFF. The CDR3 DNA reads as TGTGCCAGCACCCAAACGGCGGGAGCTTACAATGAGCAGTTCTTC.

The chain combines TRBV7-8 with TRBJ1-5; a possible D gene is TRBD1 (5 bases). CDR1 is SGHVS and CDR2 is FQNEAQ in the germline V gene. With 3 bases removed from V and 7 bases from J, the gap between germline ends came to 10 bases. CDR3 length: 13 residues. CDR3 nucleotides: TGTGCCAGCAGCTTGGAGGGGAGACAGCCCCAGCATTTT. This encodes CASSLEGRQPQHF. Full variable domain (outside the CDR3, taken from reference TRBV7-8 and TRBJ1-5): GAGVSQSPRYKVAKRGQDVALRCDPISGHVSLFWYQQALGQGPEFLTYFQNEAQLDKSGLPSDRFFAERPEGSVSTLKIQRTQQEDSAVYLCASSLEGRQPQHFGDGTRLSIL.

This chain links TRBV29-1 with TRBJ2-7, with TRBD1 as a possible D gene (6 bases). The CDR3 runs 13 residues. V gave up 7 bases and J gave up 2 bases, with 15 bases separating them. Per germline, CDR1 SQVTM and CDR2 ANQGSEA. CDR3 DNA: TGCAGCGCAAGGACAGCAACCGCCTACGAGCAGTACTTC. It translates to CSARTATAYEQYF.

The V and J genes are TRBV4-1 and TRBJ1-5, with D maybe TRBD1 (5 bases). This CDR3 contains 16 residues. Germline V gene sequence: CDR1 MGHRA, CDR2 YSYEKL. Trimming removed 0 bases from V and 2 bases from J, with 11 bases in between. CDR3 sequence: CASSQEGQRGNQPQHF. As DNA, the CDR3 is TGCGCCAGCAGCCAAGAGGGGCAGCGAGGCAATCAGCCCCAGCATTTT.

Of note for this clonotype: An end of the junction does not agree with germline; a read error may underlie this. The chain combines TRBV7-7 with TRBJ2-1; D might be TRBD2 (6 bases). The CDR3 spans 14 residues. CDR1 SSHAT and CDR2 FNYEAQ come from the germline V gene (reference sequence). Here the CDR3 reads CASSQDMGGTEQFF. CDR3 coding DNA: TGTGCTAGCAGCCAGGACATGGGAGGAACTGAGCAGTTCTTC. Full variable domain (remainder filled in from reference TRBV7-7 and TRBJ2-1): GAGVSQSPRYKVTKRGQDVTLRCDPISSHATLYWYQQALGQGPEFLTYFNYEAQPDKSGLPSDRFSAERPEGSISTLTIQRTEQRDSAMYRCASSQDMGGTEQFFGPGTRLTVL.

This clonotype has just a few counts. This rearrangement joins TRBV9 to TRBJ2-1; TRBD2 agrees at 9 bases. Germline trimming cut 5 bases from V and 2 bases from J; bases unmatched to any gene: 8. There are 16 residues in the CDR3. Germline V gene lookup returns CDR1 SGDLS and CDR2 YYNGEE. CDR3 nucleotides: TGTGCCAGCAGTCGAAGCGGGAGGTTGACCTACAATGAGCAGTTCTTC. This sequence encodes CASSRSGRLTYNEQFF.

This clonotype has just a few counts. This rearrangement joins TRBV7-9 to TRBJ1-2; a weak D match, TRBD1 (5 bases). There are 14 residues in the CDR3. Germline CDR1 reads SEHNR; CDR2 reads FQNEAQ (reference sequence). Trimming removed 0 bases from V and 5 bases from J, with 10 bases in between. The CDR3 coding sequence is TGTGCCAGCAGCTTAGCCGACAGTTTTTATGGCTACACCTTC. Protein product: CASSLADSFYGYTF.

In the case of this clonotype: This may arise from a read error, as a much more abundant clone is one base away. The chain carries TRBV2 and TRBJ2-1; 11 bases fit TRBD2. Germline CDR1 reads SNHLY; CDR2 reads FYNNEI. CDR3 length equals 17 residues. CDR3 sequence reads: CASSVGRGTSGYNGQFF. The CDR3 bases are TGTGCCAGCAGCGTCGGGAGGGGGACTAGCGGCTACAATGGGCAGTTCTTC.

This clonotype was counted a few times. The gene calls are TRBV5-6 and TRBJ1-2, with 7 bases aligning to TRBD1. V gave up 1 base and J gave up 8 bases; unmatched junction bases: 5. Germline CDR1 is SGHDT and CDR2 is YYEEEE. This CDR3 has 13 amino acids. In DNA, the CDR3 is TGTGCCAGCAGCTTGAGGGGGCCCGGCGGCTACACCTTC. Protein sequence: CASSLRGPGGYTF.

The chain couples TRBV27 to TRBJ2-2; 8 bases are a match to TRBD2. The CDR3 is made up of 17 amino acids. The V gene end was trimmed by 0 bases and the J gene end by 8 bases; junction bases not matched to a gene: 11. The germline CDR1 and CDR2 sequences are MNHEY and SMNVEV (reference sequence). As DNA, the CDR3 is TGTGCCAGCAGTTTATCCTCCCTCACAAGCGGGAGTGGGGAGCTGTTTTTT. Its translation is CASSLSSLTSGSGELFF.

This clonotype showed up many times. This sequence joins TRBV27 and TRBJ2-7; either TRBD1 or TRBD2 may supply D (5 bases each). CDR3 size: 15 residues. Germline V CDR1 and CDR2: MNHEY, SMNVEV (reference sequence). With 4 bases removed from V and 0 bases from J, the gap between germline ends came to 13 bases. This CDR3 reads CASSSPGRISYEQYF. CDR3 in DNA: TGTGCCAGCAGTTCTCCGGGACGGATCTCCTACGAGCAGTACTTC.

The chain is built from TRBV28 and TRBJ1-2; maybe TRBD1 (5 bases). The CDR3 has 13 amino acids. V lost 6 bases and J lost 5, with 13 bases in between. Germline V lookup: CDR1 MDHEN, CDR2 SYDVKM. In nucleotides, the CDR3 is TGTGCCAGCAGGGCCGGGACTCTTTATGGCTACACCTTC. Amino acids: CASRAGTLYGYTF.

Here the CDR3 reads CASSEEGAGELFF. DNA of the CDR3: TGTGCCAGCAGTGAAGAGGGGGCCGGGGAGCTGTTTTTT. V gene TRBV2 combines with J gene TRBJ2-2, with a weak D call TRBD1 (6 bases). V lost 1 base, J lost 6 bases, and 6 bases lay in between. CDR1 is SNHLY, CDR2 FYNNEI, per germline. The length of the CDR3 is 13 residues.

The chain links TRBV20-1 to TRBJ2-1; no clear D gene. Deletions cut 0 bases from V and 7 bases from J, with 16 bases between. CDR1 and CDR2 from the germline V gene are DFQATT and SNEGSKA (reference sequence). The length of the CDR3 is 15 residues. CDR3 DNA sequence: TGCAGTGCTAGAGATCTGGGAAAAGGAAGGAATGAGCAGTTCTTC. Residues: CSARDLGKGRNEQFF.

This clonotype was recorded many times. The chain couples TRBV11-2 to TRBJ2-1, with 9 bases aligning to TRBD1. CDR3 length equals 16 residues. The germline gives CDR1 SGHAT, CDR2 FQNNGV. V lost 4 bases and J lost 3; bases outside the gene matches: 7. CDR3 nucleotides: TGTGCCAGCAGCTATACTACAGGGGGCCTCTACAATGAGCAGTTCTTC. Translation gives CASSYTTGGLYNEQFF.